The clone carrying this T cell receptor beta chain came up many times. As yet, its antigen is unknown. The data belong to a study of molecular identifiers for immune sequencing clone quantification. Sorting selected naive CD8 T cells with a CD8+CD4-CCR7+CD45RA+ phenotype. Via MiXCR, TCRdb re-called the PCR reads, giving one row per CDR3 protein. Of about half a million distinct CDR3 sequences listed, around 21% are singletons. Regarding the study as a whole: Clones above 20 RNA copies contained over 97% of effector molecules and under 1% of naive molecules. Molecules of identical TCR sharing a barcode could underestimate highly expanded clone sizes.

Trimming took 1 base from V and 4 from J; bases not matched to a gene: 5. CDR1 and CDR2 (germline): SGHAT, FQNNGV. The CDR3 totals 17 residues. Sequencing was performed on naive CD8+ T cells from blood, with Jurkat cell RNA spiked in. Subset defined: FACS-sorted CD8+CD4-CCR7+CD45RA+ naive T cells. The clonotype originates from a human donor in good health. Some libraries in this study had Jurkat cell RNA spiked in. This chain joins TRBV11-2 and TRBJ2-1; 12 nucleotides match TRBD2. The CDR3 DNA reads as TGTGCCAGCAGCTTAGGGGAAGGACTAGCGGGGTACAATGAGCAGTTCTTC. This translates into CASSLGEGLAGYNEQFF.